The clone carrying this TCR beta chain was picked up a small number of times. Antigen unknown. Germline V CDR1 and CDR2: SGHNT, YYREEE (reference sequence). The length of the CDR3 is 14 residues. V lost 4 bases, J lost 8 bases, and 8 bases stayed unmatched. TCRdb independently ran MiXCR on the reads; one entry per CDR3 protein. The data show about 230,000 distinct CDR3 sequences, around 6.4% seen once. This specimen belongs to a study of T cell repertoires in cytomegalovirus infection. As for the study in general: Public TCR beta signatures were indicative of both CMV infection and a matching HLA type. Study-wide results and caveats: CMV carriers having the relevant HLA were flagged by cumulative public TCR beta family frequency. Clonotype analysis showed dominance of the ex vivo response by HLA-C-restricted CMV-specific TCR beta clonotypes.

The chain employs TRBV5-4 and TRBJ1-1; 10 positions match TRBD1. This clonotype originated in a human donor in good health (CMV status not recorded). Some clones in this sample may be carry-over from other donors' samples. The sequenced sample consisted of PBMCs. CDR3 amino acids: CASSRDRGPGEAFF. CDR3 DNA sequence: TGTGCCAGCAGCCGGGACAGGGGCCCCGGGGAAGCTTTCTTT.